This T cell receptor beta chain was identified in a study of Ad26.COV2.S vaccination and SARS-CoV-2 variants. Sequenced by immunoSEQ multiplex PCR; TCRdb stores in-frame clones only, minus some. Among 300,000 to 400,000 clones listed, around 88% were seen once. The treatment was: some 20 received Ad26.COV2.S at low or high dose, single or two shots; 5 received placebo; per-sample allocation not given. Sampling occurred on day 63 after the first vaccine or placebo injection. With 4 bases clipped from V and 2 bases from J, the junction kept 7 bases outside the gene matches. CDR3 length equals 16 residues. Germline V gene data show CDR1 as SGDLS and CDR2 as YYNGEE.

Sequenced material: peripheral blood, taken in a trial of Ad26.COV2.S vaccine versus placebo. V is TRBV9 and J is TRBJ2-3; 10 bases line up with TRBD2. The sequence derives from a person between 18 and 59 years old who received the Ad26.COV2.S COVID-19 vaccine or a placebo. CDR3 residues: CASSPQAGGPTDTQYF. In nucleotides, the CDR3 is TGTGCCAGCAGCCCACAAGCGGGAGGGCCCACAGATACGCAGTATTTT.